The rows below give T cell receptor beta chains drawn from one sample of a study of PD-L1 blockade in urothelial cancer. The assay was immunoSEQ multiplex PCR, and TCRdb's table has in-frame clones only and misses some. The repertoire consists of 40,000 to 45,000 clones, with roughly 80% occurring once and the leading ten covering roughly 15%. This sample comprised PBMCs, obtained around atezolizumab (anti-PD-L1) treatment. The receptor set was obtained from a man in his sixties with urothelial cancer. CDR3s include the opening cysteine and the closing phenylalanine or tryptophan. The D gene is left open where the match is weak. Some rows have no size entry. The others give once, few or many, or a class for an expanded clone.

J,size,D,V,DNA,CDR3
TRBJ2-1,NA,NA,TRBV30,TGTGCCTGGAGTCGAGAGGGGGACGAGCAGTTCTTC,CAWSREGDEQFF
TRBJ2-7,few,NA,TRBV15,TGTGCCACCAGCAGAGGGTTTAGCATGAACGAGCAGTACTTC,CATSRGFSMNEQYF
TRBJ2-2,NA,NA,TRBV6-5,TGTGCCAGCAGCCGAACAGCTATCACCGGGGAGCTGTTTTTT,CASSRTAITGELFF
TRBJ2-3,NA,TRBD2,TRBV5-6,TGTGCCAGCAGCTCTGGGGGCGGGGGGGCTTTTGAGTATTTT,CASSSGGGGAFEYF
TRBJ2-1,NA,NA,TRBV10-3,TGTGCCATCAGTGAAAGCGGTAGCTCCTACAATGAGCAGTTCTTC,CAISESGSSYNEQFF
TRBJ2-7,NA,NA,TRBV29-1,TGCAGCGCCGAGAAGAGCTACGAGCAGTACTTC,CSAEKSYEQYF
TRBJ1-4,few,NA,TRBV5-1,TGCGCCAGCAGTCTGGGGGGGAATGCTAATGAAAAACTGTTTTTT,CASSLGGNANEKLFF
TRBJ1-4,NA,TRBD1,TRBV27,TGTGCCAGCAGTCCCCGGACAGGGCGGTATACTAATGAAAAACTGTTTTTT,CASSPRTGRYTNEKLFF
TRBJ2-7,NA,TRBD1,TRBV11-2,TGTGCCAGCAGCTTAGCCGGGACAGGGATCTACGAGCAGTACTTC,CASSLAGTGIYEQYF
TRBJ1-4,NA,NA,TRBV7-9,TGTGCCAGCAGCCCAGGGATGGCTAATGAAAAACTGTTTTTT,CASSPGMANEKLFF
TRBJ1-2,once,NA,TRBV11-2,TGTGCCAGCAGCTTACTCCCACCGGGGTACCGCGATTATGGCTACACCTTC,CASSLLPPGYRDYGYTF
TRBJ1-3,NA,NA,TRBV4-1,TGCGCCAGCAGCCAAGGCGGGTGGGCTGGAAACACCATATATTTT,CASSQGGWAGNTIYF
TRBJ1-6,NA,TRBD1,TRBV2,TGTGCCAGCAGCCCGACAGGGAGTAATTCACCCCTCCACTTT,CASSPTGSNSPLHF
TRBJ1-1,few,NA,TRBV29-1,TGCAGCGTTTCTCAGGGGAACACTGAAGCTTTCTTT,CSVSQGNTEAFF
TRBJ1-4,NA,NA,TRBV11-2,TGTGCCAGCAGCACAAAGCTCGGGGGAGGGGATGAAAAACTGTTTTTT,CASSTKLGGGDEKLFF
TRBJ2-2,NA,TRBD1,TRBV2,TGTGCCAGCAGCTCCGGGACAGGGGGATCCGGGGAGCTGTTTTTT,CASSSGTGGSGELFF
TRBJ1-2,NA,NA,TRBV5-1,TGCGCCAGCAGCCCTGGACAGCCAGCGCTCTATGGCTACACCTTC,CASSPGQPALYGYTF
TRBJ1-2,NA,NA,TRBV10-3,TGTGCCATCAGTAACAGCCGGGGGAACTATGGCTACACCTTC,CAISNSRGNYGYTF
TRBJ1-5,once,TRBD1,TRBV4-1,TGCGCCAGCAGCCAAGCATCAGGACAGGGAGATTTCGGCAATCAGCCCCAGCATTTT,CASSQASGQGDFGNQPQHF
TRBJ2-3,NA,NA,TRBV6-1,TGTGCCAGCAGTGAACAGGGGAGCACAGATACGCAGTATTTT,CASSEQGSTDTQYF
TRBJ1-1,once,NA,TRBV7-8,TGTGCCAGCAGCTTATGGGACACTAAGAACACTGAAGCTTTCTTT,CASSLWDTKNTEAFF
TRBJ2-1,NA,TRBD2,TRBV7-2,TGTGCCAGCAGCCGTAGCGGGGGCAATGAGCAGTTCTTC,CASSRSGGNEQFF
TRBJ1-1,NA,TRBD1,TRBV7-2,TGTGCCAGCAGCTTACCGGGACAGGGGAACACTGAAGCTTTCTTT,CASSLPGQGNTEAFF
TRBJ2-7,NA,NA,TRBV7-2,TGTGCCAGCAGCCCAGGAGGGGCCAACTCCTACGAGCAGTACTTC,CASSPGGANSYEQYF
TRBJ2-5,NA,TRBD2,TRBV5-4,TGTGCCAGCAGCTTGGATGCGGGGGGGCTTGGGGAGACCCAGTACTTC,CASSLDAGGLGETQYF
TRBJ1-1,NA,NA,TRBV18,TGTGCCAGCTCACCACCGTCGAGCGAGGGAGCTTTCTTT,CASSPPSSEGAFF
TRBJ1-2,NA,NA,TRBV6-1,TGTGCCAGCAGTGAACTGGACTACGGCTACACCTTC,CASSELDYGYTF
TRBJ2-5,NA,NA,TRBV2,TGTGCCAGCAGTGATTGGACACAGCTACAAGAGACCCAGTACTTC,CASSDWTQLQETQYF
TRBJ2-5,NA,TRBD2,TRBV11-2,TGTGCCAGCAGAGCGCTAGCGGGGTTACAAGAGACCCAGTACTTC,CASRALAGLQETQYF